This T cell receptor beta chain was captured in a study of blood T cell repertoires in COVID-19 (dated by TCRdb to 2018 to 2021). Notes on the research overall: The collaborator samples originated in the United States, Italy and Spain and spanned the acute and convalescent phases of COVID-19. The prospective study material was composed of cDNA or gDNA derived from T cells, B-cell-depleted T cells, or PBMCs. The dataset comprised deeply sampled blood TCRbeta repertoires from subjects exposed to, actively infected with, or recovered from COVID-19. The repertoires were released in a freely available public database intended as a resource for research on the immune response to SARS-CoV-2. Samples were obtained from the ongoing ImmuneRACE study (first 160 participants) and from roughly 1,300 subjects provided by 6 global collaborators. A de-identified subject ID, COVID-19 status, age in years and sex were almost always included in the sample metadata. HLA class I and class II types, where available, came from metadata supplied by the sample provider rather than from assay-based typing.

Each collaborating institution followed its own protocols to collect whole blood in K2EDTA tubes. Collaborator samples were shipped for TCRbeta analysis as frozen whole blood, isolated PBMCs, or DNA extracted from either sample type. Results the study describes overall, beyond this receptor: The quantity of clinical and demographic metadata differed by source and by participant and was supplied without curation.

Counted from cysteine to phenylalanine, this CDR3 has 16 amino acids. Here the CDR3 DNA is all that survives: 48 bases in frame from base 1. According to the germline V gene, CDR1 reads MNHEY and CDR2 reads SVGAGI. V sheds 2 bases and J sheds 7 bases, leaving 17 bases between their ends. About this clone itself: Its antigen has not been determined. There are no base qualities to consult, and no much larger clone falls within one base.

The immunoSEQ Assay, a bias-controlled multiplex PCR, was used to amplify TCRbeta CDR3 regions from genomic DNA. The study's own analysis went as follows. The number of nucleated cells in each sample was estimated by amplification of reference gene primers within the assay. Sequence reads were collapsed and filtered to measure the absolute abundance of every unique TCRbeta CDR3 rearrangement. For each sample, productive Simpson clonality was calculated by taking the square root of Simpson's diversity index across productive rearrangements. TCRdb took this table from immuneACCESS and kept in-frame rearrangements with V and J called. Such tables lack part of the clones; where checked against another copy, unresolved V genes explain under half of the gap, and the rest is unexplained. The V and J calls and clone size are taken from that table; D and trimming were inferred from the DNA. The sample contains 70,000 to 75,000 clones, roughly 80% of them found a single time. Roughly 5% of the sample comes from the top ten.

This receptor was identified in a woman of 80 years or more with active or convalescent COVID-19. The receptor chain draws on TRBV6-5 and TRBJ1-4; the D gene is possibly TRBD1, with 5 bases matching. The sequenced sample was peripheral blood. In nucleotides, the sequence is TGTGCCAGCAGTTACGGGGCTCCTTACACCTCTGAAAAACTGTTTTTT. Its product reads: CASSYGAPYTSEKLFF.